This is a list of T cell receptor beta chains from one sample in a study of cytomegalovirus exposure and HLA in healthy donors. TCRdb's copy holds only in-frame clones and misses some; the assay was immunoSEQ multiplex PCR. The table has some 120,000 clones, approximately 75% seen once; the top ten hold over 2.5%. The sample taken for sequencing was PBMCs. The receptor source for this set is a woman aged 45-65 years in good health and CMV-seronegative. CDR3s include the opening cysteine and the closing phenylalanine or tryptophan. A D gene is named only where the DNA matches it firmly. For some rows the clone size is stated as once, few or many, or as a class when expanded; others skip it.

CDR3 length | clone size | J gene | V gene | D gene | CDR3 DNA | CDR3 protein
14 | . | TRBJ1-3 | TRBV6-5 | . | TGTGCCAGCAGTTCCGGCGGCTCTGGAAACACCATATATTTT | CASSSGGSGNTIYF
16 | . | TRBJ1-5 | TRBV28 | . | TGTGCCAGCAGTTTAGGGCAGGGATCCCCCAATCAGCCCCAGCATTTT | CASSLGQGSPNQPQHF
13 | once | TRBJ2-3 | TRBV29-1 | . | TGCAGCGTTGAAGGGACTACCACAGATACGCAGTATTTT | CSVEGTTTDTQYF
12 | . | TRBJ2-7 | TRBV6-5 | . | TGTGCCAGCAGTCGGGGGACTCACGAGCAGTACTTC | CASSRGTHEQYF
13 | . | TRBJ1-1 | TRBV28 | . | TGTGCCAGCACCAGAGGGGGGAACACTGAAGCTTTCTTT | CASTRGGNTEAFF
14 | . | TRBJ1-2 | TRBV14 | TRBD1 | TGTGCCAGCAGCGCGTTACAGGGGGAGAGCGGCTACACCTTC | CASSALQGESGYTF
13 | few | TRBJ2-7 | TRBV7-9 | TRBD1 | TGTTCCAGCAAGGACAGGGTCATGAACGAGCAGTACTTC | CSSKDRVMNEQYF
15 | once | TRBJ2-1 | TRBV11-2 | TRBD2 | TGTGCCAGCGGGATGCGACTAGCGGGAGCCAATGAGCAGTTCTTC | CASGMRLAGANEQFF
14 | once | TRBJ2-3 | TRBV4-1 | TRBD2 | TGCGCCAGCAGCCTGGGGACTAGTACAGATACGCAGTATTTT | CASSLGTSTDTQYF
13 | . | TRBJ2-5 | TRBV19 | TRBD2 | TGTGCCAGCACCGGGACTAGCGGGACCGTGCTCTACTTC | CASTGTSGTVLYF
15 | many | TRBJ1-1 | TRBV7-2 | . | TGTGCCAGCAGCTTAGGGAGGGGATTAGGGACTGAAGCTTTCTTT | CASSLGRGLGTEAFF
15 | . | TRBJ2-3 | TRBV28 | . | TGTGCCAGCAGTCGGAGGACTAGACAGGAAGGTACGCAGTATTTT | CASSRRTRQEGTQYF
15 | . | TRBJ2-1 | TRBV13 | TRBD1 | TGTGCCAGCAGCCCCCGGGACAGGAACTACAATGAGCAGTTCTTC | CASSPRDRNYNEQFF
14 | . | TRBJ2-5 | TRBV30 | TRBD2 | TGTGCCTGGAGTGTCGGGCTAGCGGCGGAGACCCAGTACTTC | CAWSVGLAAETQYF
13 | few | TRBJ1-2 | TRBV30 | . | TGTGCCTGGAGTGGACAGGTTGGGTATGGCTACACCTTC | CAWSGQVGYGYTF
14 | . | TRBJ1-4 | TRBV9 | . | TGTGCCAGCAGCAAGTCCAGGGATAATGAAAAACTGTTTTTT | CASSKSRDNEKLFF
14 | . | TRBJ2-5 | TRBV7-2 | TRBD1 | TGTGCCAGCAGCACGACAGGGGGCGGAGAGACCCAGTACTTC | CASSTTGGGETQYF
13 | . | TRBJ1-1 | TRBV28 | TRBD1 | TGTGCCAGCAGACCGACAGGGGACACTGAAGCTTTCTTT | CASRPTGDTEAFF
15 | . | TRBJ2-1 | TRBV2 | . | TGTGCCAGCCTTAAACTACCCAGCTCCTACAATGAGCAGTTCTTC | CASLKLPSSYNEQFF
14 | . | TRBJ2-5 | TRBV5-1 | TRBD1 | TGCGCCAGCAGCCCGGGACAGGGGGGAGAGACCCAGTACTTC | CASSPGQGGETQYF
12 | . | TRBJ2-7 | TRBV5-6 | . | TGTGCCAGCAGCTATCGAGCGGGCGAGCAGTACTTC | CASSYRAGEQYF
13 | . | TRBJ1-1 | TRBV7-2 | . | TGTGCCAGCAGCCGAAATAGGAACACTGAAGCTTTCTTT | CASSRNRNTEAFF
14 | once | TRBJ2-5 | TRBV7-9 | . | TGTTCCAGCAGCTTAGACAACGTCCCGGAGACCCAGTACTTC | CSSSLDNVPETQYF
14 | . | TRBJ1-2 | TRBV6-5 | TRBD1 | TGTGCCAGCACCGACCGGGACAGGGATTATGGCTACACCTTC | CASTDRDRDYGYTF
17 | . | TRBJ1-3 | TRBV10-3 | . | TGTGCCATCAGTGAGTTCGAGACAGGAGCCTCTGGAAACACCATATATTTT | CAISEFETGASGNTIYF
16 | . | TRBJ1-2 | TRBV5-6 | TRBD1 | TGTGCCAGCACCGTTGGAAGCGGACAGGGGGCGTGGGGCTACACCTTC | CASTVGSGQGAWGYTF
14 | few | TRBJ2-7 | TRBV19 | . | TGTGCCACCAGAGACAGGTCCCTTTCCTACGAGCAGTACTTC | CATRDRSLSYEQYF
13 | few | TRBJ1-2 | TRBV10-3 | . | TGTGCCATCACCAGTCCGGGAGCCTCTGGCTACACCTTC | CAITSPGASGYTF
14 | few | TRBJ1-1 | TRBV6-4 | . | TGTGCCAGCAGTACCATCGTGGGGAGACCGAAAGCTTTCTTT | CASSTIVGRPKAFF
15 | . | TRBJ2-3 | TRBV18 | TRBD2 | TGTGCCAGCTCACGCGGGGGGCTGAGCACAGATACGCAGTATTTT | CASSRGGLSTDTQYF
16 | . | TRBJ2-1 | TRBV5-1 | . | TGCGCCAGCAGCTTGCTATACCCGAGCTCCTACAATGAGCAGTTCTTC | CASSLLYPSSYNEQFF
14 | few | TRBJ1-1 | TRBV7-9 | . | TGTTCCAGCAGCTTGACAGCTTATGGCACTGAAGCTTTCTTT | CSSSLTAYGTEAFF
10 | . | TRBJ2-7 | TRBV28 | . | TGTGCCAGCGGCCGACTAGAACTATACTTC | CASGRLELYF
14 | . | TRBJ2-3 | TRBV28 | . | TGTGCCAGCAGTTTGAACAGCGGGACAGATACGCAGTATTTT | CASSLNSGTDTQYF
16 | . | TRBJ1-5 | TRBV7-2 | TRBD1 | TGTGCCAGCAGCTTAGTTGCAGGGGGCTTGAATCAGCCCCAGCATTTT | CASSLVAGGLNQPQHF
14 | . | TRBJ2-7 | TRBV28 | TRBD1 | TGTGCCAGCAGGTTACAGGGGATATCCTACGAGCAGTACTTC | CASRLQGISYEQYF
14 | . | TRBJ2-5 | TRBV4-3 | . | TGCGCCAGCAGCCAAGATGCGCTAGCCGAGACCCAGTACTTC | CASSQDALAETQYF
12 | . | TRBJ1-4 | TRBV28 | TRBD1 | TGTGCCAGCGGACAGGGGAATGAAAAACTGTTTTTT | CASGQGNEKLFF
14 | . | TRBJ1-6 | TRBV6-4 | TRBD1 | TGTGCCAGCAGTGACTCTGCAGGGGGTTCACCCCTCCACTTT | CASSDSAGGSPLHF
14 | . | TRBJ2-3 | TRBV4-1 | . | TGCGCCAGCAGCCAAGGAGGCCTCACAGATACGCAGTATTTT | CASSQGGLTDTQYF
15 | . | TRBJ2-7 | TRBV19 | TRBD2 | TGTGCCAGTAGTGGCCGGACTAGCGGGAGTAACGAGCAGTACTTC | CASSGRTSGSNEQYF
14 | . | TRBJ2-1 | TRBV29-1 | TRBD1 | TGCAGCGTTGAACATGGACAGGGCCTGGGTGAGCAGTTCTTC | CSVEHGQGLGEQFF
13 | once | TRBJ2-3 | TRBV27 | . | TGTGCCAGCAGTTTCGGGGGCACAGATACGCAGTATTTT | CASSFGGTDTQYF
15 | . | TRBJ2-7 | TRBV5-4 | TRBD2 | TGTGCCAGCAGCTTGGAGGCTAGCGGGAGCTACGAGCAGTACTTC | CASSLEASGSYEQYF
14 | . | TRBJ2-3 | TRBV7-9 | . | TGTGCCAGCAGCTTTGGCGTAGGAGCAGATACGCAGTATTTT | CASSFGVGADTQYF
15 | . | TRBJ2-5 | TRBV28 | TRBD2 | TGTGCCAGCAGTCCTCCAAATAGCGGGAGAAAGACCCAGTACTTC | CASSPPNSGRKTQYF
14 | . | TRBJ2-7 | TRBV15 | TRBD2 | TGTGCCACCAGCAGAGATCTGACTAGCCACGAGCAGTACTTC | CATSRDLTSHEQYF
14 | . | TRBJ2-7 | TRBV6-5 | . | TGTGCCAGCAGAATTCGCGGTTTGATCGGCGAGCAGTACTTC | CASRIRGLIGEQYF
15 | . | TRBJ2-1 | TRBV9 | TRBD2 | TGTGCCAGCAGCGTTGGACTAGACGCCTACAATGAGCAGTTCTTC | CASSVGLDAYNEQFF
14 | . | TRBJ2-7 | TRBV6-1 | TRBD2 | TGTGCCAGCAGCCCTAGCGGGAGCCCCTACGAGCAGTACTTC | CASSPSGSPYEQYF
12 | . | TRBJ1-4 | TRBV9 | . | TGTGCCAGCCAGGGGATGGGCGAAAAACTGTTTTTT | CASQGMGEKLFF